This T cell receptor beta chain came from a study of cytomegalovirus exposure and HLA in healthy donors. Germline V gives CDR1 SGHKS, CDR2 YYEKEE (reference sequence). This CDR3 is built from 14 residues. V was shortened by 2 bases and J by 3 bases, with 12 bases between the two germline ends. PCR employed 60 Vbeta and 13 Jbeta primers. Generated by immunoSEQ multiplex PCR, the TCRdb table keeps only in-frame clones and is missing some. Counted here are about 170,000 clones, roughly 84% occurring once; the ten biggest clones make up less than 2.5%. The sequencing input was PBMCs. This TCR came from a man aged 18 to 30 in good health and CMV-seropositive. The J gene is TRBJ2-7, the V gene TRBV5-5; tentatively, D is TRBD1 (6 bases). The CDR3 loop reads CASSLGQSYYEQYF. CDR3 DNA sequence: TGTGCCAGCAGCTTAGGACAGAGCTACTACGAGCAGTACTTC.